Listed below are T cell receptor beta chains from one sample, sequenced in a study of T cell changes during pregnancy in multiple sclerosis. The method was immunoSEQ multiplex PCR; TCRdb's version includes in-frame clones alone and lacks a portion of them. The sample includes approximately 57,000 clones, 92% of them seen just once. This specimen was CD4+ T cells from peripheral blood mononuclear cells, taken in the second trimester of pregnancy. The receptors originated from a female donor with multiple sclerosis, enrolled in a pregnancy study. The CDR3 runs from the conserved cysteine through the conserved F or W. D genes are given only for firm matches. Clone size is stated in some rows and not others, as once, few, many or a class when expanded.

D	J	V	size	CDR3	DNA
-	TRBJ1-5	TRBV11-2	-	CASSLGHSNQPQHF	TGTGCCAGCAGCTTAGGGCATAGCAATCAGCCCCAGCATTTT
-	TRBJ1-6	TRBV25-1	once	CASSDPGHYNSPLHF	TGTGCCAGCAGTGATCCGGGACACTATAATTCACCCCTCCACTTT
TRBD1	TRBJ2-7	TRBV2	-	CASRLGQGSYEQYF	TGTGCCAGCAGACTTGGACAGGGTTCCTACGAGCAGTACTTC
-	TRBJ1-5	TRBV21-1	-	CASTPSSVDSNQPQHF	TGTGCCAGCACCCCGAGCTCGGTAGATAGCAATCAGCCCCAGCATTTT
TRBD2	TRBJ2-3	TRBV5-8	-	CASSLGLAGAWTDTQYF	TGTGCCAGCAGCCTGGGACTAGCGGGAGCTTGGACAGATACGCAGTATTTT
-	TRBJ1-1	TRBV5-4	-	CASSAGLTNTEAFF	TGTGCCAGCAGCGCGGGACTTACGAACACTGAAGCTTTCTTT
-	TRBJ2-7	TRBV29-1	-	CSVVPGTYEQYF	TGCAGCGTTGTTCCGGGGACCTACGAGCAGTACTTC
TRBD1	TRBJ2-7	TRBV28	-	CASSTPGQTYEQYF	TGTGCCAGCAGTACGCCGGGACAGACCTACGAGCAGTACTTC
-	TRBJ2-3	TRBV19	-	CASTRGTNTDTQYF	TGTGCCAGCACGCGGGGGACAAACACAGATACGCAGTATTTT
-	TRBJ2-5	TRBV6-5	-	CASSHAGTQYF	TGTGCCAGCAGTCACGCCGGGACCCAGTACTTC
-	TRBJ1-2	TRBV6-6	-	CASTLTRGSYYGYTF	TGTGCCAGCACCCTTACCAGAGGTTCTTACTATGGCTACACCTTC
TRBD1	TRBJ1-3	TRBV9	many	CASSVAPRTGGSGNTIYF	TGTGCCAGCAGCGTAGCACCTCGGACAGGGGGATCTGGAAACACCATATATTTT
-	TRBJ1-2	TRBV7-8	-	CASSFGLGSGGYTF	TGTGCCAGCAGCTTTGGACTGGGCTCAGGAGGCTACACCTTC
-	TRBJ2-2	TRBV6-1	once	CASSEWQAGELFF	TGTGCCAGCAGTGAGTGGCAGGCCGGGGAGCTGTTTTTT
TRBD2	TRBJ2-3	TRBV9	-	CASSVGASGGITQYF	TGTGCCAGCAGCGTAGGGGCTAGCGGGGGAATTACGCAGTATTTT
-	TRBJ1-3	TRBV19	-	CASSMSVPFGNTIYF	TGTGCCAGTAGTATGAGCGTGCCGTTTGGAAACACCATATATTTT
-	TRBJ2-4	TRBV28	-	CASSPRGRAKNIQYF	TGTGCCAGCAGTCCGCGGGGGCGAGCCAAAAACATTCAGTACTTC
-	TRBJ2-7	TRBV7-7	-	CASSLTHLSYEQYF	TGTGCCAGCAGCTTAACACACCTCTCCTACGAGCAGTACTTC
-	TRBJ2-2	TRBV30	-	CAWRPMGQPSNTGELFF	TGTGCCTGGAGGCCTATGGGGCAGCCCTCGAACACCGGGGAGCTGTTTTTT
TRBD2	TRBJ2-5	TRBV27	-	CASSQLAAPKTQYF	TGTGCCAGCAGCCAACTAGCGGCCCCCAAGACCCAGTACTTC
TRBD1	TRBJ1-3	TRBV27	-	CASSPRDRGYSGNTIYF	TGTGCCAGCAGTCCCCGGGACAGGGGTTACTCTGGAAACACCATATATTTT
-	TRBJ1-1	TRBV30	once	CAWSRGGANTEAFF	TGTGCCTGGAGCCGGGGGGGGGCGAACACTGAAGCTTTCTTT
TRBD1	TRBJ1-1	TRBV19	-	CASKMDGQALKVEAFF	TGTGCCAGTAAAATGGACGGACAGGCCCTGAAGGTTGAAGCTTTCTTT
TRBD2	TRBJ2-1	TRBV2	-	CASSAPLAGAYNEQFF	TGTGCCAGCAGTGCCCCTCTAGCGGGGGCCTACAATGAGCAGTTCTTC
TRBD1	TRBJ2-3	TRBV30	once	CAWRMTGGFSDTQYF	TGTGCCTGGAGGATGACAGGGGGTTTTTCAGATACGCAGTATTTT
TRBD2	TRBJ2-7	TRBV11-2	-	CASSREGGYPTYEQYF	TGTGCCAGCAGCAGGGAGGGCGGGTACCCTACCTACGAGCAGTACTTC
TRBD1	TRBJ1-1	TRBV19	-	CASTRDRNTEAFF	TGTGCCAGTACCAGGGACAGGAACACTGAAGCTTTCTTT
-	TRBJ1-1	TRBV19	-	CASSIWGGTKTEAFF	TGTGCCAGTAGTATATGGGGAGGGACGAAGACTGAAGCTTTCTTT
-	TRBJ2-2	TRBV5-1	-	CASSLLSDTGELFF	TGCGCCAGCAGCTTGTTATCTGACACCGGGGAGCTGTTTTTT
-	TRBJ2-3	TRBV6-4	-	CASRGDLAGDTQYF	TGTGCCAGCAGGGGGGACTTGGCAGGGGATACGCAGTATTTT
TRBD1	TRBJ1-5	TRBV10-3	-	CAISKQGASNQPQHF	TGTGCCATCAGTAAACAGGGGGCTAGCAATCAGCCCCAGCATTTT
TRBD1	TRBJ1-1	TRBV6-1	-	CASSELKGASTEAFF	TGTGCCAGCAGTGAATTGAAGGGGGCGAGCACTGAAGCTTTCTTT
-	TRBJ2-1	TRBV2	-	CASSGFPVYEQFF	TGTGCCAGCAGTGGCTTTCCGGTCTATGAGCAGTTCTTC
-	TRBJ1-6	TRBV6-5	-	CASSYGASSYNSPLHF	TGTGCCAGCAGTTACGGGGCGAGCTCCTATAATTCACCCCTCCACTTT